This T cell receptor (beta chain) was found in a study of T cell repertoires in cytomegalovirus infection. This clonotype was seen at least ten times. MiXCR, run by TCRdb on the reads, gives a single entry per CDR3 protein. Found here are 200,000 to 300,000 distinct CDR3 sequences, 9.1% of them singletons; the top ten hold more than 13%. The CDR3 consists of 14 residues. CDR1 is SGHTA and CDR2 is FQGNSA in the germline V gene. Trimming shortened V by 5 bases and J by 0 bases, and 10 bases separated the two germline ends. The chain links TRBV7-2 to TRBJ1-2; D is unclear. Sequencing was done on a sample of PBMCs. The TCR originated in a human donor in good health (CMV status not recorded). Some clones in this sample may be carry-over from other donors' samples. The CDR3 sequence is CASSAGFPNYGYTF. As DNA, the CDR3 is TGTGCCAGCAGCGCCGGGTTCCCTAACTATGGCTACACCTTC.